What follows are 32 T cell receptor beta chains derived from one specimen sequenced in a study of blood T cells in healthy people across ages. PCR was performed a second time for about 6 to 12 cycles using a sample-barcoded 5' primer and a J-beta primer mix. TCRdb processed the 5' RACE reads anew with MiXCR; each CDR3 protein has one entry. The sample gives around 1,500,000 distinct CDR3 sequences, over 25% of which show up once; more than 6% is in the top ten. Source material: blood. The source of these receptors is a woman in her twenties or thirties in good health.

This chain connects TRBV5-5 to TRBJ1-5, with D possibly being TRBD1 (5 bases). Trimming left V 3 bases short and J 3 bases short, with 13 bases between. The CDR3 consists of 15 residues. In germline, CDR1 is SGHKS, CDR2 YYEKEE (reference sequence). This CDR3 reads CASSSRGGVNQPQHF. CDR3 sequence (DNA): TGTGCCAGCAGCTCCCGGGGGGGGGTCAATCAGCCCCAGCATTTT. Full variable domain (remainder filled in from reference TRBV5-5 and TRBJ1-5): DAGVTQSPTHLIKTRGQQVTLRCSPISGHKSVSWYQQVLGQGPQFIFQYYEKEERGRGNFPDRFSARQFPNYSSELNVNALLLGDSALYLCASSSRGGVNQPQHFGDGTRLSIL.

V usage is TRBV20-1 and J usage is TRBJ1-5; 7 nucleotides agree with TRBD1. Germline V gives CDR1 DFQATT, CDR2 SNEGSKA (reference sequence). The CDR3 runs to 14 residues. V lost 6 bases and J lost 6; bases outside the gene matches: 11. CDR3 in amino acids: CSAVRQGGFQPQHF. The CDR3 bases are TGCAGTGCCGTCCGACAGGGTGGATTTCAGCCCCAGCATTTT.

The chain joins TRBV11-2 to TRBJ1-2, with a possible D match to TRBD1 (6 bases). The CDR3 is made up of 13 amino acids. Germline lookup yields CDR1 SGHAT and CDR2 FQNNGV. V gave up 5 bases and J gave up 5 bases, with 12 bases separating them. CDR3 nucleotide sequence: TGTGCCAGCAGCATCCAGGGGAGGTATGGCTACACCTTC. The encoded protein is CASSIQGRYGYTF.

This clonotype was counted once. A much larger clone is a single base away; this may be a read error. The rearrangement uses TRBV5-5 and TRBJ1-2, with 7 bases that match TRBD1. The CDR3 has 14 amino acids. J lost 4 bases, V lost 5 bases, and 8 bases had no gene match. CDR1 is SGHKS, CDR2 YYEKEE, per germline (reference sequence). CDR3 sequence: CASSSGDSSYGYTF. As DNA, the CDR3 is TGTGCCAGCAGTTCTGGGGACAGTTCCTATGGCTACACCTTC.

This clonotype was found many times. The chain carries TRBV7-2 and TRBJ2-7; possible D gene TRBD1, 6 bases. CDR1 is SGHTA and CDR2 is FQGNSA in the germline V gene. Trimming removed 5 bases from V and 3 bases from J, with 17 bases in between. The CDR3 has 15 residues. The CDR3 here is CASSPRPGAVYEQYF. CDR3 sequence (DNA): TGTGCCAGCAGCCCGCGGCCAGGGGCCGTCTACGAGCAGTACTTC. Full variable domain (outside the CDR3, taken from reference TRBV7-2 and TRBJ2-7): GAGVSQSPSNKVTEKGKDVELRCDPISGHTALYWYRQSLGQGLEFLIYFQGNSAPDKSGLPSDRFSAERTGGSVSTLTIQRTQQEDSAVYLCASSPRPGAVYEQYFGPGTRLTVT.

This clonotype was recorded at least ten times. The chain carries TRBV10-3 and TRBJ2-7; D possibly matches TRBD1 or TRBD2 (5 bases each). The CDR3 has 15 amino acids. Trimming shortened V by 0 bases and J by 1 base, and 10 bases separated the two germline ends. The germline V gene has CDR1 ENHRY and CDR2 SYGVKD. The CDR3 is CAISESEAGSYEQYF. The CDR3 region has the DNA TGTGCCATCAGTGAGTCGGAGGCAGGGTCCTACGAGCAGTACTTC.

This clonotype was counted only a few times. V is TRBV9 and J is TRBJ2-5; D is undetermined. The V and J ends lost 1 base and 9 bases respectively, with 13 bases between them. Germline CDR1 and CDR2: SGDLS and YYNGEE. The CDR3 has 13 amino acids. In DNA, the CDR3 is TGTGCCAGCAGCGTAACCACGACGGGTCCCCAGTACTTC. Its translation: CASSVTTTGPQYF.

In its sample, this clonotype was seen many times. CDR3 region: CASSPPPGATYEQYF. CDR3 DNA: TGCGCCAGCAGCCCACCGCCAGGGGCTACCTACGAGCAGTACTTC. The genes are TRBV5-1 and TRBJ2-7, with D possibly TRBD1 on 6 matching bases. Germline V gene sequence: CDR1 SGHRS, CDR2 YFSETQ. There are 15 residues in the CDR3. V dropped 4 bases and J dropped 2 bases, with 16 bases sitting between them.

This chain connects TRBV2 to TRBJ2-5; the match to TRBD2 covers 9 bases. The length of the CDR3 is 14 residues. Germline V gives CDR1 SNHLY, CDR2 FYNNEI. With 6 bases clipped from V and 5 bases from J, the junction kept 7 bases outside the gene matches. CDR3 nucleotides: TGTGCCAGCAGACGCAGGACTAGCGACGAGACCCAGTACTTC. It encodes CASRRRTSDETQYF.

The chain couples TRBV12-3 or TRBV12-4 to TRBJ1-5; D remains ambiguous. Trimming stripped 0 bases from V and 5 bases from J, with 8 bases between. This CDR3 contains 14 residues. The CDR3, as DNA: TGTGCCAGCAGTTTAGCATCAGCTCATCAGCCCCAGCATTTT. Its protein is CASSLASAHQPQHF.

The V and J genes are TRBV29-1 and TRBJ2-1, with TRBD2 identical over 12 bases. The germline gives CDR1 SQVTM, CDR2 ANQGSEA. With 6 bases clipped from V and 1 base from J, the junction kept 4 bases outside the gene matches. This CDR3 spans 15 amino acids. The CDR3 protein is CSVRTSGKSYNEQFF. DNA of the CDR3: TGCAGCGTCCGGACTAGCGGGAAGTCCTACAATGAGCAGTTCTTC.

Ten or more counts support this clonotype. This chain uses TRBV6-5 with TRBJ1-2; tentative D call: TRBD1 (5 bases). The CDR3 spans 15 residues. V was cut by 6 bases and J by 2 bases, with 16 bases left in between. The germline gives CDR1 MNHEY, CDR2 SVGAGI. The CDR3 DNA reads TGTGCCAGCAGCTCTGATCCAGGGCTCAACTATGGCTACACCTTC. Amino acids: CASSSDPGLNYGYTF.

This clonotype was counted ten times or more. The chain uses TRBV5-5 and TRBJ2-7, with D perhaps TRBD1 (6 bases). The CDR3 loop spans 16 amino acids. V lost 0 bases to trimming and J lost 3 bases, with 16 bases between them. Germline CDR1 SGHKS, CDR2 YYEKEE (reference sequence). Here the CDR3 reads CASSLEDSRLYYEQYF. DNA of the CDR3: TGTGCCAGCAGCTTGGAGGACAGTCGACTTTACTACGAGCAGTACTTC.

V gene TRBV12-3 or TRBV12-4 combines with J gene TRBJ2-3; TRBD2 aligns across 8 bases. The ends lost 7 bases at V and 4 bases at J; junction bases unmatched: 7. There are 14 residues in the CDR3. The DNA of the CDR3 is TGTGCCAGCAATGCGGCGGGGGGAGCAGATACGCAGTATTTT. This translates into CASNAAGGADTQYF.

The chain is built from TRBV6-6 and TRBJ1-2; D remains unclear. Germline values: CDR1 MNHNY, CDR2 SVGAGI (reference sequence). CDR3 length: 14 residues. The germline V and J ends were trimmed by 2 bases and 4 bases, with 11 bases remaining between them. The CDR3 loop reads CASSYGGGPYGYTF. The CDR3 DNA sequence: TGTGCCAGCAGTTACGGCGGCGGACCCTATGGCTACACCTTC.

V and J are TRBV12-3 or TRBV12-4 and TRBJ2-5; 8 bases map to TRBD1. The CDR3 sequence is 13 residues long. Trimming took 5 bases from V and 5 from J; bases not matched to a gene: 4. The CDR3 coding sequence is TGTGCCAGCAGTCGGTGGGACAGGGAGACCCAGTACTTC. Protein product: CASSRWDRETQYF.

The chain recombines TRBV6-5 with TRBJ2-5; 8 positions agree with TRBD1. The end of the DNA fits TRBJ2-7 better, so the J call may be wrong. CDR3 length: 14 residues. Germline CDR1 and CDR2: MNHEY and SVGAGI. DNA for the CDR3: TGTGCCAGCAGTTCGACAGGGGTTGTCGACGAGCAGTACTTC. Translation gives CASSSTGVVDEQYF.

This chain links TRBV7-7 with TRBJ2-5; 8 bases align to TRBD2. Losses at the gene ends were 5 bases for V and 4 bases for J; bases not matched to a gene: 9. The CDR3 runs 15 residues. Germline lookup yields CDR1 SSHAT and CDR2 FNYEAQ (reference sequence). The CDR3 DNA follows: TGTGCCAGCAGCGTTAGAGGCGGGGGGCCAGAGACCCAGTACTTC. Its translation: CASSVRGGGPETQYF.

This clonotype was detected only a few times. The genes are TRBV5-1 and TRBJ2-1; D might be TRBD2 (6 bases). Germline CDR1 and CDR2: SGHRS and YFSETQ. V was clipped by 0 bases and J by 7 bases, with 8 bases between them. The CDR3 is made up of 13 amino acids. CDR3 DNA sequence: TGCGCCAGCAGCTTGGGACTAGAGAATGAGCAGTTCTTC. It translates to CASSLGLENEQFF.

The rearrangement joins TRBV5-6 to TRBJ2-4, with D uncertain. CDR3 length: 16 amino acids. The ends were cut back, 0 bases at V and 0 bases at J, with 10 bases in the middle. The germline V gene has CDR1 SGHDT and CDR2 YYEEEE. The CDR3 spells CASSLGEVEAKNIQYF. The CDR3 bases are TGTGCCAGCAGCTTGGGGGAAGTTGAAGCCAAAAACATTCAGTACTTC.

Many counts were recorded for this clonotype. The V and J genes are TRBV2 and TRBJ2-1; D is perhaps TRBD2 (6 bases). CDR3 length: 12 amino acids. In germline, CDR1 is SNHLY, CDR2 FYNNEI. Between the trimmed V and J ends, which lost 8 bases and 5 bases, there was a span of 10 bases. The CDR3, as DNA: TGTGCCAGCCGGGACTTTAACAATGAGCAGTTCTTC. Protein sequence: CASRDFNNEQFF.

This clonotype was counted between two and nine times. The chain has TRBV9 and TRBJ2-3; D is unresolved. V lost 4 bases, J lost 6 bases, and 9 bases lay in between. Germline V gene data show CDR1 as SGDLS and CDR2 as YYNGEE. The CDR3 covers 12 residues. The CDR3 here is CASSQTVDTQYF. The DNA for the CDR3 is TGTGCCAGCAGCCAGACCGTGGATACGCAGTATTTT.

This clonotype was found many times. J is TRBJ2-7 and V is TRBV30; 8 nucleotides line up with TRBD2. The CDR3 is made up of 12 amino acids. CDR1 GTSNPN and CDR2 SVGIG come from the germline V gene (reference sequence). J was trimmed by 1 base and V by 4 bases; bases with no gene match: 0. Here the CDR3 DNA reads TGTGCCTGGACTAGCGGGTCCTACGAGCAGTACTTC. It codes for CAWTSGSYEQYF.

There are many counts of this clonotype. CDR3 bases: TGTGCCAGCAGTATCGGACTAGCGGCCTACAATGAGCAGTTCTTC. Its translation is CASSIGLAAYNEQFF. The chain links TRBV12-3 or TRBV12-4 to TRBJ2-1; 10 nucleotides line up with TRBD2. After removal of 5 bases from V and 2 bases from J, the junction contained 3 bases not matched to a gene. The CDR3 sequence is 15 residues long.

This clonotype showed up many times. The gene calls are TRBV6-5 and TRBJ1-5, with 7 bases fitting TRBD1. V gave up 5 bases and J gave up 6 bases; unmatched junction bases: 4. Germline V gene lookup returns CDR1 MNHEY and CDR2 SVGAGI. The CDR3 extends over 13 amino acids. CDR3 sequence: CASSRRGSQPQHF. CDR3 coding DNA: TGTGCCAGCAGTCGCAGGGGGTCTCAGCCCCAGCATTTT.

The V and J genes are TRBV5-5 and TRBJ1-3; D call uncertain. Between the trimmed V and J ends, which lost 1 base and 0 bases, there was a span of 8 bases. Germline assignment: CDR1 SGHKS and CDR2 YYEKEE (reference sequence). The CDR3 extends over 15 amino acids. The CDR3 DNA reads as TGTGCCAGCAGCTTGTATCCATACTCTGGAAACACCATATATTTT. Amino acids: CASSLYPYSGNTIYF.

This clonotype was seen a few times. V and J are TRBV6-5 and TRBJ2-3; D is uncertain. There are 14 residues in the CDR3. In germline, CDR1 is MNHEY, CDR2 SVGAGI. The V end was cut by 0 bases, the J end by 6 bases, with 10 bases between. CDR3 amino acids: CASSYSTLGDTQYF. CDR3 DNA: TGTGCCAGCAGTTACTCGACACTTGGGGATACGCAGTATTTT.

V is TRBV5-1 and J is TRBJ2-1; TRBD2 matches 9 bases. Germline V gene sequence: CDR1 SGHRS, CDR2 YFSETQ. The V segment lost 1 base and the J segment 9 bases; nucleotides outside the gene matches: 8. This CDR3 region has 15 residues. The CDR3 is CASSLSSGGPGEQFF. CDR3 nucleotides: TGCGCCAGCAGCTTGAGCAGCGGGGGGCCGGGTGAGCAGTTCTTC.

The CDR3 DNA is TGTGCCAGCAGAATCCAGGGGACCCAGTACTTC. This gives the protein CASRIQGTQYF. The chain joins TRBV2 to TRBJ2-5; D possibly corresponds to TRBD1 (5 bases). Between the trimmed V and J ends, which lost 6 bases and 7 bases, there was a span of 9 bases. This CDR3 has 11 residues. Looked up from germline, CDR1 is SNHLY and CDR2 is FYNNEI.

This chain links TRBV5-4 with TRBJ1-2, with 9 bases matching TRBD1. Germline lookup yields CDR1 SGHNT and CDR2 YYREEE (reference sequence). The trim removed 4 bases at V and 7 bases at J, leaving 8 bases unmatched. The CDR3 runs 14 residues. As DNA, the CDR3 is TGTGCCAGCAGCCGAGGGGACAGGGAGGGTGGCTACACCTTC. Translation: CASSRGDREGGYTF.

The V call is TRBV7-9, the J call TRBJ2-1; the D gene is possibly TRBD2 (5 bases). Germline CDR1 and CDR2: SEHNR and FQNEAQ (reference sequence). V lost 5 bases and J lost 4, with 15 bases in between. The CDR3 extends over 15 amino acids. CDR3 residues: CASSPDGMNYNEQFF. CDR3 nucleotides: TGTGCCAGCAGCCCGGACGGGATGAATTACAATGAGCAGTTCTTC.

The genes are TRBV29-1 and TRBJ1-2, with a possible D match to TRBD1 (5 bases). This CDR3 contains 13 residues. The ends were cut back, 7 bases at V and 4 bases at J, with 16 bases in the middle. Germline V gene sequence: CDR1 SQVTM, CDR2 ANQGSEA. The CDR3: CSAWGETLYGYTF. The CDR3 nucleotides read TGCAGCGCTTGGGGGGAGACCCTCTATGGCTACACCTTC.